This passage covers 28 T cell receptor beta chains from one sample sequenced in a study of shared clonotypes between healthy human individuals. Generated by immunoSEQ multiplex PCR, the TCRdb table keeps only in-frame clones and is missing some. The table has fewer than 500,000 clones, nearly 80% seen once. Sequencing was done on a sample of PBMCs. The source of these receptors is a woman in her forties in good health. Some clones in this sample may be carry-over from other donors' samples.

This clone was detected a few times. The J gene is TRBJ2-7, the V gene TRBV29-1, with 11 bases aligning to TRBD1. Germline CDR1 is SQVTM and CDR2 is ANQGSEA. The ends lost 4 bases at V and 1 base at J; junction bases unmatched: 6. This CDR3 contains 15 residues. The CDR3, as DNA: TGCAGCGTTGTATTAGGACAGGGGGCTTCCTACGAGCAGTACTTC. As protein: CSVVLGQGASYEQYF.

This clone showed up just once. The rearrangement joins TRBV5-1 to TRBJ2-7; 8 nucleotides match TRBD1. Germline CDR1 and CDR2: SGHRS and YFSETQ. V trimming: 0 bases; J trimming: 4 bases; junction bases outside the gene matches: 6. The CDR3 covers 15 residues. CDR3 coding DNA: TGCGCCAGCAGCTTGGGATCAGGGGGCGGTTACGAGCAGTACTTC. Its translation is CASSLGSGGGYEQYF.

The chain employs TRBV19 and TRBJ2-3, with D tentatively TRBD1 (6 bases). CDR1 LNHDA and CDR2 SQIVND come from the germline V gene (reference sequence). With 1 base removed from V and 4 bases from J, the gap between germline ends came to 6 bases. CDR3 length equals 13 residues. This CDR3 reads CASSIAGADTQYF. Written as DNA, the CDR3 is TGTGCCAGTAGTATAGCAGGGGCAGATACGCAGTATTTT.

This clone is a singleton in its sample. This CDR3 is CSVGDRGYEQYF. The CDR3 nucleotides read TGCAGCGTTGGAGACAGGGGGTACGAGCAGTACTTC. The chain recombines TRBV29-1 with TRBJ2-7; 9 positions agree with TRBD1. The CDR3 is 12 amino acids. J was trimmed by 4 bases and V by 4 bases; bases with no gene match: 2. CDR1 is SQVTM, CDR2 ANQGSEA, per germline.

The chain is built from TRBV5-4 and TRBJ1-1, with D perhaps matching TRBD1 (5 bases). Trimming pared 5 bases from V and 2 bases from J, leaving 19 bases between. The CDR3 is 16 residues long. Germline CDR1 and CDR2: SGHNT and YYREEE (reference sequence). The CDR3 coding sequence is TGTGCCAGCAGTCCAAATACACAGGTGCCCAACACTGAAGCTTTCTTT. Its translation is CASSPNTQVPNTEAFF.

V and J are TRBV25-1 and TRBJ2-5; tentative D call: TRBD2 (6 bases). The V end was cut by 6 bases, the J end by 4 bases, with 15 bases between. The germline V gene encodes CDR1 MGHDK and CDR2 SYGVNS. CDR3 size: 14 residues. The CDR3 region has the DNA TGTGCCAGCAGATTGAGGGAGGCAGGAGAGACCCAGTACTTC. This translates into CASRLREAGETQYF.

The CDR3 region has the DNA TGTGCCAGCAGTTACTCGAGCGGGAGGCACGGGGAGCTGTTTTTT. Translation gives CASSYSSGRHGELFF. The chain recombines TRBV6-5 with TRBJ2-2, with 9 bases lining up with TRBD2. Looked up from germline, CDR1 is MNHEY and CDR2 is SVGAGI. CDR3 size: 15 residues. The V gene end was trimmed by 0 bases and the J gene end by 7 bases; junction bases not matched to a gene: 3.

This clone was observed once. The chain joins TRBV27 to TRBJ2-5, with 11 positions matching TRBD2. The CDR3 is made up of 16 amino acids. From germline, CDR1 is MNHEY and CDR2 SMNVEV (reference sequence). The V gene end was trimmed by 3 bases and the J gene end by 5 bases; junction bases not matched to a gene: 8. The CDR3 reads CASSFSSGRAGETQYF. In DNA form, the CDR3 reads TGTGCCAGCAGTTTTAGTAGCGGGAGGGCCGGTGAGACCCAGTACTTC.

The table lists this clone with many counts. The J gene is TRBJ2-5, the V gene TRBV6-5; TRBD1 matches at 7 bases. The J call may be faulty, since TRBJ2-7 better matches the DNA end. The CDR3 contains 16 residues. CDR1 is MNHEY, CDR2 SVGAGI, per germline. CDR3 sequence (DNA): TGTGCCAGCAGTTACGGGACCCCAGGGGGCTCCTACGAGCAGTACTTC. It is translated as CASSYGTPGGSYEQYF.

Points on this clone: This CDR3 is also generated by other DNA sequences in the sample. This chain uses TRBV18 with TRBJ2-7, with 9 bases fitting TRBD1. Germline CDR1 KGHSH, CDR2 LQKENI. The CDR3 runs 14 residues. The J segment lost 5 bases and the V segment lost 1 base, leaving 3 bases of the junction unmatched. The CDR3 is CASSPLRQGDEQYF. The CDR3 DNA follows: TGTGCCAGCTCACCACTTAGACAGGGGGACGAGCAGTACTTC.

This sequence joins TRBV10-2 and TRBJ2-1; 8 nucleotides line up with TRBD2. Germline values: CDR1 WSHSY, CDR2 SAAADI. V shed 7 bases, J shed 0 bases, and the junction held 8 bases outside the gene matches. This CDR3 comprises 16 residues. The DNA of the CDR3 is TGCGCCAGCACCCCGGATAGCGGGACCTCCTACAATGAGCAGTTCTTC. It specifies CASTPDSGTSYNEQFF.

The CDR3 spells CASSAPGQAKSYEQYF. CDR3 nucleotides: TGTGCCAGCAGTGCTCCCGGACAGGCGAAGTCCTACGAGCAGTACTTC. The chain is built from TRBV6-1 and TRBJ2-7; 7 bases are a match to TRBD1. The CDR3 runs 16 residues. Losses at the gene ends were 4 bases for V and 1 base for J; bases not matched to a gene: 10. The germline V gene has CDR1 MNHNS and CDR2 SASEGT.

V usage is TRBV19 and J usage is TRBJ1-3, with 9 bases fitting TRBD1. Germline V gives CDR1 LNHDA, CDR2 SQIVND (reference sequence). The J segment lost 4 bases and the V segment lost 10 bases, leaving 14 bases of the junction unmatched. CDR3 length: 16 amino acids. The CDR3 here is CATHETGGLSGNTIYF. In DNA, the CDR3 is TGTGCCACGCACGAGACAGGGGGTCTTTCAGGAAACACCATATATTTT.

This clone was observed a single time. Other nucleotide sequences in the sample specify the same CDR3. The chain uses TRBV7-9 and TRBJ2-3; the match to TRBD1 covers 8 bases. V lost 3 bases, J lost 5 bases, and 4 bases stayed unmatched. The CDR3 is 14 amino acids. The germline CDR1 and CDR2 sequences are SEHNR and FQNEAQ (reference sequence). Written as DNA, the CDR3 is TGTGCCAGCAGCTTGACAGGGGCGCGAGATACGCAGTATTTT. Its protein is CASSLTGARDTQYF.

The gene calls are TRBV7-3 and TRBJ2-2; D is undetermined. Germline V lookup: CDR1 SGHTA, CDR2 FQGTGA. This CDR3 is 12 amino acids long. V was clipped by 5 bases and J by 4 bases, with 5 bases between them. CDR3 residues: CASSLGTGELFF. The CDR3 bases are TGTGCCAGCAGCCTCGGCACCGGGGAGCTGTTTTTT.

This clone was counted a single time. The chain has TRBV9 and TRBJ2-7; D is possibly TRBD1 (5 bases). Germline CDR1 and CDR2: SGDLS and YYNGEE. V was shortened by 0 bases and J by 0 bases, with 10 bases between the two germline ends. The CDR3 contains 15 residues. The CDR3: CASSVGPGYSYEQYF. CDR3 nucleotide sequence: TGTGCCAGCAGCGTAGGTCCAGGGTACTCCTACGAGCAGTACTTC.

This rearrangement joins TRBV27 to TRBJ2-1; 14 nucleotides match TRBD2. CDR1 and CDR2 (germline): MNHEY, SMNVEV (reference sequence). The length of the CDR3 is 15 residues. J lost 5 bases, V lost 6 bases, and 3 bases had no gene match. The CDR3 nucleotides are TGTGCCAGCAGCAGACTAGCGGGAGGGGACAATGAGCAGTTCTTC. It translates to CASSRLAGGDNEQFF.

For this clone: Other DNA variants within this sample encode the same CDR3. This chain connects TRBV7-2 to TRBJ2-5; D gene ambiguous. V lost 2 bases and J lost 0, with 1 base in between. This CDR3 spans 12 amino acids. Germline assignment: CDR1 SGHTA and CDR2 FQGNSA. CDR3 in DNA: TGTGCCAGCAGCTTATACCAAGAGACCCAGTACTTC. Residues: CASSLYQETQYF.

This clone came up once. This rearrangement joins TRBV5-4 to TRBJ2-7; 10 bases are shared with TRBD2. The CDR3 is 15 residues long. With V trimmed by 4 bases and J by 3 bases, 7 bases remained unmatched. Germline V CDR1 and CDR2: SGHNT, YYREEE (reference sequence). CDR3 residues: CASSERSSGSYEQYF. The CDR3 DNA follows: TGTGCCAGCAGCGAACGATCTAGCGGGAGCTACGAGCAGTACTTC.

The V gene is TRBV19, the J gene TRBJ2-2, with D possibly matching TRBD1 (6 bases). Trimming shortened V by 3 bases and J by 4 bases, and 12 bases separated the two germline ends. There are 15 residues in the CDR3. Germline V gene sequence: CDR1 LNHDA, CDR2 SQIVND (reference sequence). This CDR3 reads CASSIRGSGTGELFF. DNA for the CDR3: TGTGCCAGTAGTATTAGGGGGAGTGGCACCGGGGAGCTGTTTTTT.

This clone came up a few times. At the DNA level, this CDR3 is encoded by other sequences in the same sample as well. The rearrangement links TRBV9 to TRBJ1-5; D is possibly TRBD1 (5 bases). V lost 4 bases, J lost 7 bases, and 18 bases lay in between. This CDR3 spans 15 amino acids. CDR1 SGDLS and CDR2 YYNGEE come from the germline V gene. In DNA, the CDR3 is TGTGCCAGCAGCCCCCGGCCGGGGGGTGACCAGCCCCAGCATTTT. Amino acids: CASSPRPGGDQPQHF.

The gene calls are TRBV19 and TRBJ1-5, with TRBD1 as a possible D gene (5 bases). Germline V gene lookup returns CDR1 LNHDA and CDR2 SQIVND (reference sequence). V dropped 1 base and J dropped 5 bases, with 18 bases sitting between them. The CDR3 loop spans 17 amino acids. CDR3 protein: CASSIGSGPGGYQPQHF. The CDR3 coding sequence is TGTGCCAGTAGTATAGGGTCTGGGCCGGGGGGATATCAGCCCCAGCATTTT.

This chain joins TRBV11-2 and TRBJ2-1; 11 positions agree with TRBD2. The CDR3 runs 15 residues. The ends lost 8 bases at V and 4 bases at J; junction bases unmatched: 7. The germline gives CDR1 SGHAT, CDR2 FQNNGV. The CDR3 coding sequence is TGTGCCAGCGGACTGACTAGCGGGACTTACAATGAGCAGTTCTTC. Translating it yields CASGLTSGTYNEQFF.

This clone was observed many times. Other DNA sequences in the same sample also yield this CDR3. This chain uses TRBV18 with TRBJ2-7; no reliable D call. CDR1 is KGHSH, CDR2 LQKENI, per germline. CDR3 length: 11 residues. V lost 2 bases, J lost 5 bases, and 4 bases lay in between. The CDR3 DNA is TGTGCCAGCTCACCAGGGCACGAGCAGTACTTC. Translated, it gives CASSPGHEQYF.

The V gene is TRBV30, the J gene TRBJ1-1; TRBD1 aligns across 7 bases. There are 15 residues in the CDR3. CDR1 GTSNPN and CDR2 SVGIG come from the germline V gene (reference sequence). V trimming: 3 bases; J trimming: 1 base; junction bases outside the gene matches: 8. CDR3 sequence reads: CAWSRGGMGNTEAFF. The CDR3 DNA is TGTGCCTGGAGCCGAGGGGGCATGGGGAACACTGAAGCTTTCTTT.

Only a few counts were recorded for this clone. In DNA, the CDR3 is TGTGCCAGCAGCCAAGATGGGTCGGAAAAACTGTTTTTT. Translated: CASSQDGSEKLFF. The chain couples TRBV4-2 to TRBJ1-4; no definite D call. CDR1 and CDR2 from the germline V gene are LGHNA and YNFKEQ. V lost 0 bases and J 8 bases, leaving 7 bases between the germline ends. The CDR3 runs 13 residues.

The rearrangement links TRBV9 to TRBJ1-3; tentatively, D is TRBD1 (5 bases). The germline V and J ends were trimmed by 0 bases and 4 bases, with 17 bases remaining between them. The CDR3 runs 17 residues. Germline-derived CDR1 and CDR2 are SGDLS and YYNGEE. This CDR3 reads CASSVDLGGELGNTIYF. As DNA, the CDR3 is TGTGCCAGCAGCGTAGATTTGGGAGGGGAGTTGGGAAACACCATATATTTT.

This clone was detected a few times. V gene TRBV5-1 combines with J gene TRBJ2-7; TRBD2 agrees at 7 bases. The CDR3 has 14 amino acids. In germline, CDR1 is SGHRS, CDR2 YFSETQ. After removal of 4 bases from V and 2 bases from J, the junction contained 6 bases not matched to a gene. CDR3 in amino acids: CASSDVGGAYEQYF. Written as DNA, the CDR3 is TGCGCCAGCAGCGACGTGGGAGGGGCCTACGAGCAGTACTTC.